These T cell receptor beta chains were read from a single sample in a study of T cells in Graves' hyperthyroidism and ophthalmopathy. MiXCR, run by TCRdb on the multiplex PCR reads, gives a single entry per CDR3 protein. The sample shows about 720,000 distinct CDR3 sequences, approximately 18% of them seen only once. Sequenced sample: blood. The receptors were sampled from a woman between 45 and 60 years old with Graves' hyperthyroidism that later progressed to Graves' ophthalmopathy. Both conserved end residues are part of each CDR3. The D gene is left open where the match is weak. Part of the rows lack a size; the others show once, few, many or a class for expanded clones.

v_call	j_call	d_call	clone_size	cdr3_aa	cdr3_nt
TRBV12-3/TRBV12-4	TRBJ2-7	TRBD2	many	CASSSTSGGPYEQYF	TGTGCCAGCAGTTCAACTAGCGGGGGCCCCTACGAGCAGTACTTC
TRBV12-3/TRBV12-4	TRBJ1-6	.	few	CASSLGSLNSPLHF	TGTGCCAGCAGTTTGGGCAGTCTAAATTCACCCCTCCACTTT
TRBV19	TRBJ1-3	.	.	CASHQGITSIPGNTIYF	TGTGCCAGTCATCAGGGGATTACGTCAATACCTGGAAACACCATATATTTT
TRBV5-1	TRBJ1-2	TRBD1	many	CASSLARDSNYGYTF	TGCGCCAGCAGCTTGGCCCGGGACAGCAACTATGGCTACACCTTC
TRBV11-2	TRBJ2-1	TRBD2	.	CASSPERGASNEQFF	TGTGCCAGCAGCCCCGAGCGGGGGGCGAGCAATGAGCAGTTCTTC
TRBV3-1	TRBJ2-1	TRBD1	many	CASSKGQGYNEQFF	TGTGCCAGCAGCAAGGGACAGGGGTACAATGAGCAGTTCTTC
TRBV5-1	TRBJ2-3	.	many	CASSLGLAQGTDTQYF	TGCGCCAGCAGCTTGGGATTAGCTCAAGGCACAGATACGCAGTATTTT
TRBV7-9	TRBJ1-1	.	.	CASTPQGNTEAFF	TGTGCCAGCACTCCACAGGGGAACACTGAAGCTTTCTTT
TRBV5-6	TRBJ1-2	TRBD1	.	CASSARDRDAGYTF	TGTGCCAGCAGCGCCCGGGACAGGGACGCTGGCTACACCTTC
TRBV2	TRBJ2-4	TRBD2	.	CASTPSSGVENIQYF	TGTGCCAGCACCCCCTCTAGCGGGGTGGAAAACATTCAGTACTTC
TRBV11-1	TRBJ2-3	TRBD2	many	CASRTGLAGPFDTDTQYF	TGTGCCAGCAGGACGGGACTAGCGGGTCCTTTCGACACAGATACGCAGTATTTT
TRBV19	TRBJ1-6	.	few	CASSTSGLRSYNSPLHF	TGTGCCAGTAGTACCTCAGGGTTGCGGTCCTATAATTCACCCCTCCACTTT
TRBV3-1	TRBJ1-2	.	many	CASSQADSLYGYTF	TGTGCCAGCAGCCAAGCTGACAGTCTCTATGGCTACACCTTC
TRBV11-3	TRBJ1-1	.	many	CASSLQGENTEAFF	TGTGCCAGCAGCTTGCAGGGTGAAAACACTGAAGCTTTCTTT
TRBV3-1	TRBJ1-4	.	many	CASSQTTGGPSEKLFF	TGTGCCAGCAGCCAGACTACAGGTGGCCCCAGCGAAAAACTGTTTTTT
TRBV7-9	TRBJ2-1	TRBD2	.	CASSFDSGGLFYNEQFF	TGTGCCAGCAGCTTCGATAGCGGGGGGTTATTTTACAATGAGCAGTTCTTC
TRBV7-9	TRBJ1-2	TRBD1	many	CASSLDGGGTGDYGYTF	TGTGCCAGCAGCTTAGATGGTGGTGGGACAGGGGACTATGGCTACACCTTC
TRBV20-1	TRBJ1-4	.	few	CSAPPRKGEKLFF	TGCAGTGCCCCGCCTCGGAAGGGGGAAAAACTGTTTTTT
TRBV7-9	TRBJ2-2	.	few	CASSVNPANTGELFF	TGTGCCAGCAGCGTTAACCCAGCGAACACCGGGGAGCTGTTTTTT
TRBV11-2	TRBJ1-2	.	many	CASSLVSNYGYTF	TGTGCCAGCAGCTTAGTCAGTAACTATGGCTACACCTTC
TRBV12-3/TRBV12-4	TRBJ1-5	.	.	CASSPARRDQPQHF	TGTGCCAGCAGCCCCGCCAGGAGAGATCAGCCCCAGCATTTT
TRBV7-3	TRBJ2-1	.	many	CASSVISGNEQFF	TGTGCCAGCAGCGTTATAAGCGGGAATGAGCAGTTCTTC
TRBV7-9	TRBJ1-1	TRBD1	many	CASSLKTGVNTEAFF	TGTGCCAGCAGCCTAAAGACAGGGGTTAACACTGAAGCTTTCTTT
TRBV6-1	TRBJ1-2	.	.	CASTRTGRFSNYGYTF	TGTGCCAGCACCAGAACAGGGAGATTTTCTAACTATGGCTACACCTTC
TRBV15	TRBJ2-5	.	few	CATSRPGAVRTQYF	TGTGCCACCAGCAGGCCCGGGGCCGTCCGGACCCAGTACTTC
TRBV20-1	TRBJ2-7	.	few	CSATRVGLYEQYF	TGCAGTGCCACTAGGGTGGGGCTCTACGAGCAGTACTTC
TRBV20-1	TRBJ1-1	.	few	CSARDRGAATMNTEAFF	TGCAGTGCTAGAGATCGAGGGGCCGCCACAATGAACACTGAAGCTTTCTTT
TRBV20-1	TRBJ2-1	TRBD1	few	CSAPFPGTGNNEQFF	TGCAGTGCTCCCTTCCCAGGGACAGGGAACAATGAGCAGTTCTTC
TRBV6-1	TRBJ1-1	.	.	CASTGQLGLVAEAFF	TGTGCCAGCACCGGCCAGTTGGGACTTGTCGCTGAAGCTTTCTTT
TRBV9	TRBJ2-1	.	.	CASSVAGAGYNEQFF	TGTGCCAGCAGCGTAGCAGGGGCAGGCTACAATGAGCAGTTCTTC
TRBV7-9	TRBJ2-7	TRBD1	.	CASSVTGVFSYEQYF	TGTGCCAGCAGCGTTACAGGGGTCTTTTCCTACGAGCAGTACTTC
TRBV6-1	TRBJ2-1	.	many	CASRGPGYDEQFF	TGTGCCAGCAGGGGGCCTGGATACGATGAGCAGTTCTTC
TRBV12-3/TRBV12-4	TRBJ1-2	TRBD1	few	CASRAAGGVNYGYTF	TGTGCCAGCAGAGCGGCAGGGGGCGTTAACTATGGCTACACCTTC
TRBV6-1	TRBJ1-1	.	.	CASTRTGAGSWAEAFF	TGTGCCAGCACTAGAACAGGCGCCGGCAGTTGGGCTGAAGCTTTCTTT
TRBV20-1	TRBJ2-3	TRBD2	many	CSARAGGNTDTQYF	TGCAGTGCTAGAGCGGGGGGGAACACAGATACGCAGTATTTT
TRBV5-1	TRBJ2-2	.	many	CASSLLQTNTGELFF	TGCGCCAGCAGCTTGCTGCAGACGAACACCGGGGAGCTGTTTTTT
TRBV4-2	TRBJ1-5	.	.	CASSQGTGASDNQPQHF	TGTGCCAGCAGCCAAGGAACCGGGGCGAGTGACAATCAGCCCCAGCATTTT
TRBV7-2	TRBJ2-7	.	few	CASSSGRGREQYF	TGTGCCAGCAGCTCCGGACGGGGGAGGGAGCAGTACTTC
TRBV4-2	TRBJ1-1	TRBD1	once	CASSLGGQGRNTEAFF	TGTGCCAGCAGCTTGGGGGGACAGGGAAGGAACACTGAAGCTTTCTTT
TRBV20-1	TRBJ2-5	.	many	CSANHREETQYF	TGCAGTGCTAACCACAGGGAAGAGACCCAGTACTTC
TRBV12-3/TRBV12-4	TRBJ2-2	.	few	CASSPPLTESTGELFF	TGTGCCAGCAGCCCACCCCTAACAGAGAGCACCGGGGAGCTGTTTTTT
TRBV27	TRBJ2-7	.	few	CASSFRGRLTYEQYF	TGTGCCAGCAGCTTCAGAGGCCGACTTACCTACGAGCAGTACTTC
TRBV5-1	TRBJ2-2	.	few	CASSLAARITGELFF	TGCGCCAGCAGCTTGGCGGCGCGGATCACCGGGGAGCTGTTTTTT
TRBV25-1	TRBJ1-2	.	.	CASSFRHGYTF	TGTGCCAGCAGTTTCAGACATGGCTACACCTTC
TRBV5-1	TRBJ2-1	.	many	CASSLDFAGDNEQFF	TGCGCCAGCAGCTTGGATTTCGCAGGGGACAATGAGCAGTTCTTC
TRBV5-6	TRBJ2-3	TRBD1	.	CASSYLTMTGQLGPDTQYF	TGTGCCAGCAGCTACCTAACAATGACGGGACAGTTGGGTCCAGATACGCAGTATTTT
TRBV24-1	TRBJ1-5	TRBD1	.	CATSGPTGQNQPQHF	TGTGCCACCAGTGGTCCGACAGGGCAGAATCAGCCCCAGCATTTT
TRBV7-6	TRBJ2-1	.	few	CASSSENLQGTYNEQFF	TGTGCCAGCAGCTCGGAAAACTTACAGGGAACCTACAATGAGCAGTTCTTC
TRBV7-9	TRBJ1-3	.	.	CASSSDLGGNTIYF	TGTGCCAGCAGCTCGGATCTAGGAGGAAACACCATATATTTT
TRBV7-2	TRBJ2-3	TRBD2	.	CASSLVGGLAGGNTDTQYF	TGTGCCAGCAGCTTAGTAGGAGGGCTAGCGGGAGGCAATACAGATACGCAGTATTTT
TRBV19	TRBJ1-1	.	few	CASSHLGDALGNTEAFF	TGTGCCAGTAGCCACCTAGGGGACGCTCTAGGGAACACTGAAGCTTTCTTT
TRBV4-1	TRBJ2-7	.	few	CASSQVTGFSYEQYF	TGCGCCAGCAGCCAGGTGACAGGCTTCTCCTACGAGCAGTACTTC
TRBV6-2/TRBV6-3	TRBJ1-5	.	.	CASSYSPMDSNQPQHF	TGTGCCAGCAGTTACTCGCCGATGGATAGCAATCAGCCCCAGCATTTT